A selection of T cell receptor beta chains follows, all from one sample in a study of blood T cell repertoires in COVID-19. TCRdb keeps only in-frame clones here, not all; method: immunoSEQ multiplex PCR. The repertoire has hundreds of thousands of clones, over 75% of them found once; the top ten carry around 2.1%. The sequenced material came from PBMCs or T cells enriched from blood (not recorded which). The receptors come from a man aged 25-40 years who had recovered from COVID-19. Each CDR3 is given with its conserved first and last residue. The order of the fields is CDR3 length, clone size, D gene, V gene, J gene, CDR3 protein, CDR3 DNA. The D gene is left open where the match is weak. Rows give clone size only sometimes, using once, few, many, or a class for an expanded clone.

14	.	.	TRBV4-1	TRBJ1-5	CASSQDGRGTPQHF	TGCGCCAGCAGCCAAGATGGCAGGGGTACGCCCCAGCATTTT
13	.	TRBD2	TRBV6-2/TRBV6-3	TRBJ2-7	CASSWGGSYEQYF	TGTGCCAGCAGTTGGGGGGGCTCCTACGAGCAGTACTTC
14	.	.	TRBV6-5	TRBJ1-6	CASSYMGGNSPLHF	TGTGCCAGCAGTTACATGGGAGGTAATTCACCCCTCCACTTT
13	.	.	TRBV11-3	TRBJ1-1	CASSLGQDTEAFF	TGTGCCAGCAGCTTAGGGCAGGACACTGAAGCTTTCTTT
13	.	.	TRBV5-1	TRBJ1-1	CASSFDLNTEAFF	TGCGCCAGCAGCTTCGACTTGAACACTGAAGCTTTCTTT
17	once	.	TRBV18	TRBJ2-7	CASSPDIGALPPYEQYF	TGTGCCAGCTCACCCGACATAGGTGCTCTCCCTCCTTACGAGCAGTACTTC
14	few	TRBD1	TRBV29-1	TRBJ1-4	CSVEGTGPNEKLFF	TGCAGCGTTGAAGGGACAGGGCCTAATGAAAAACTGTTTTTT
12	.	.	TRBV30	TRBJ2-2	CAWKRRTGELFF	TGTGCCTGGAAACGTCGGACCGGGGAGCTGTTTTTT
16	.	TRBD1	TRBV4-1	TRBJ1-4	CASSQDSRRGHEKLFF	TGCGCCAGCAGCCAAGATTCGCGCAGGGGGCATGAAAAACTGTTTTTT
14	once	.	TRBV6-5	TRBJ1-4	CASSRTATNEKLFF	TGTGCCAGCAGCCGGACAGCAACTAATGAAAAACTGTTTTTT
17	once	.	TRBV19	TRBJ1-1	CASSIIEGIGLDTEAFF	TGTGCCAGTAGTATAATTGAGGGAATAGGTCTGGACACTGAAGCTTTCTTT
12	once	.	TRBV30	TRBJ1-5	CAWSTRGQPQHF	TGTGCCTGGAGCACGCGTGGTCAGCCCCAGCATTTT
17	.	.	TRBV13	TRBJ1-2	CASSLGPAGGDNYGYTF	TGTGCCAGCAGCTTAGGCCCCGCGGGGGGGGATAACTATGGCTACACCTTC
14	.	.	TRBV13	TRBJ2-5	CASSPRAGKETQYF	TGTGCCAGCAGCCCCCGGGCGGGGAAAGAGACCCAGTACTTC
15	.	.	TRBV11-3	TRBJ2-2	CASSLGVQGTGELFF	TGTGCCAGCAGCTTAGGGGTACAGGGAACCGGGGAGCTGTTTTTT
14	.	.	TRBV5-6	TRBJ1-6	CASSLAGNHSPLHF	TGTGCCAGCAGCTTGGCCGGGAACCATTCACCCCTCCACTTT
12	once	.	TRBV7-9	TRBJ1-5	CASSFRDQPQHF	TGTGCCAGCAGCTTCAGGGATCAGCCCCAGCATTTT
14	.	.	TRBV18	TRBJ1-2	CASSPPGHNYGYTF	TGTGCCAGCTCACCGCCGGGACACAACTATGGCTACACCTTC
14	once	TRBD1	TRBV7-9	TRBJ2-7	CASSQTGGSYEQYF	TGTGCCAGCAGCCAGACAGGGGGCTCCTACGAGCAGTACTTC
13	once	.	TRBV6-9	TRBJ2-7	CASGGGSSYEQYF	TGTGCCAGCGGTGGAGGCAGCTCCTACGAGCAGTACTTC
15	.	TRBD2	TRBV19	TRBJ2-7	CASSMPSGGTYEQYF	TGTGCCAGTAGTATGCCGAGCGGGGGGACCTACGAGCAGTACTTC
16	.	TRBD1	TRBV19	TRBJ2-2	CASSTRDRESVGELFF	TGTGCCAGTAGTACGCGGGACAGGGAGTCCGTCGGGGAGCTGTTTTTT
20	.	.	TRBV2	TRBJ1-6	CASSVPPRRTESSYNSPLHF	TGTGCCAGCAGTGTACCGCCCCGTAGGACAGAGAGCTCCTATAATTCACCCCTCCACTTT
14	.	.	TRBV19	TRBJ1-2	CASGGGQGLYGYTF	TGTGCCAGTGGGGGCGGGCAGGGGCTCTATGGCTACACCTTC
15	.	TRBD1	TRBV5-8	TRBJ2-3	CASTQTGARTDTQYF	TGTGCCAGCACCCAGACAGGGGCCCGCACAGATACGCAGTATTTT
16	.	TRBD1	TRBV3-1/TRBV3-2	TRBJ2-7	CASSQGTGINSYEQYF	TGTGCCAGCAGCCAGGGGACAGGGATAAATTCCTACGAGCAGTACTTC
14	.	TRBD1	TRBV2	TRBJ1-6	CASSEGQGNSPLHF	TGTGCCAGCAGTGAAGGACAGGGGAATTCACCCCTCCACTTT
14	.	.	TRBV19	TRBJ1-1	CASSIREWSTEAFF	TGTGCCAGTAGTATCAGGGAATGGAGCACTGAAGCTTTCTTT
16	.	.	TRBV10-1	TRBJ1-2	CASSPPGREGNYGYTF	TGCGCCAGCAGTCCCCCAGGGAGGGAGGGGAACTATGGCTACACCTTC
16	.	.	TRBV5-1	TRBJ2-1	CASSLARSGPMDEQFF	TGCGCCAGCAGCTTGGCCCGGAGCGGGCCTATGGATGAGCAGTTCTTC
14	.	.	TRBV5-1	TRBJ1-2	CASSFGQGQFGYTF	TGCGCCAGCAGCTTTGGCCAGGGGCAATTTGGCTACACCTTC
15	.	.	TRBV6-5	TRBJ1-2	CASSVLSSLNYGYTF	TGTGCCAGCAGCGTTTTGAGTTCGTTAAACTATGGCTACACCTTC
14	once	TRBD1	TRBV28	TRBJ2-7	CASSLDRVNYEQYF	TGTGCCAGCAGTTTGGACAGGGTAAACTACGAGCAGTACTTC
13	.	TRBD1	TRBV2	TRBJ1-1	CASSGQGGTEAFF	TGTGCCAGCAGCGGACAGGGAGGAACTGAAGCTTTCTTT
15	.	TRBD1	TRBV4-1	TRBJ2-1	CASSQFGQGRNEQFF	TGCGCCAGCAGCCAATTTGGACAGGGACGGAATGAGCAGTTCTTC
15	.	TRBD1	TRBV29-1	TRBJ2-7	CRKERDRDKSYEQYF	TGCAGAAAGGAGAGGGACAGGGATAAATCCTACGAGCAGTACTTC
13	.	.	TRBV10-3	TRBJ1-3	CAIRGGSGNTIYF	TGTGCCATCAGGGGAGGTTCTGGAAACACCATATATTTT
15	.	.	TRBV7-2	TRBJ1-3	CASSSSFRGGNTIYF	TGTGCCAGCAGCTCTAGTTTTCGTGGGGGAAACACCATATATTTT
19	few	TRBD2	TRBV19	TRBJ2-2	CASCSLWTRGPMNTGELFF	TGTGCCAGTTGTTCCCTATGGACTAGAGGCCCGATGAACACCGGGGAGCTGTTTTTT
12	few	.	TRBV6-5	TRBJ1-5	CARGTGDRPQHF	TGTGCCAGGGGGACGGGGGATCGGCCCCAGCATTTT
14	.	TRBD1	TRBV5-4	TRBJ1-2	CASSRGQENYGYTF	TGTGCCAGCAGCCGGGGACAGGAAAACTATGGCTACACCTTC
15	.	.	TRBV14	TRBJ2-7	CASSQGLGAYYEQYF	TGTGCCAGCAGCCAAGGTCTGGGAGCCTATTACGAGCAGTACTTC
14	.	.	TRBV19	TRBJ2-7	CASSRSQRNYEQYF	TGTGCCAGTAGTCGGTCCCAGCGCAACTACGAGCAGTACTTC
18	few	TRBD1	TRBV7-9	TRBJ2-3	CASSSPRWTGDSGDTQYF	TGTGCCAGCAGCTCCCCCCGATGGACAGGGGATTCCGGAGATACGCAGTATTTT
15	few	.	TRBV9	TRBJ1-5	CASSVGVSGNQPQHF	TGTGCCAGCAGCGTAGGCGTCTCGGGAAATCAGCCCCAGCATTTT
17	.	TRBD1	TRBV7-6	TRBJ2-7	CASSSRTGNNPTYEQYF	TGTGCCAGCAGTTCACGGACAGGGAATAACCCTACCTACGAGCAGTACTTC
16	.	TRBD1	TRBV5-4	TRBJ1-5	CASSVWDRGLNQPQHF	TGTGCCAGCAGCGTTTGGGACAGAGGGCTCAATCAGCCCCAGCATTTT
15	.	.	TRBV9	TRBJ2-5	CASSLGAGRQETQYF	TGTGCCAGCAGCTTAGGAGCAGGCAGACAAGAGACCCAGTACTTC
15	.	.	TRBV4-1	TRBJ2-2	CASSQFSGLGGELFF	TGCGCCAGCAGCCAATTTTCAGGGTTAGGCGGGGAGCTGTTTTTT
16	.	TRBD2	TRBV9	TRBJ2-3	CASSVVAAGKTDTQYF	TGTGCCAGCAGCGTAGTGGCAGCGGGGAAGACAGATACGCAGTATTTT
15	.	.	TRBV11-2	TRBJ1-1	CASSFRQGMNTEAFF	TGTGCCAGCAGCTTTAGGCAGGGCATGAACACTGAAGCTTTCTTT
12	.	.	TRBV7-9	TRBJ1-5	CASSFDSQPQHF	TGTGCCAGCAGCTTCGATAGTCAGCCCCAGCATTTT